This TCR beta chain derives from a study of T-cell memory formation after mild COVID-19. Study in general: The TCR clusters were mostly specific to one donor.

V lost 6 bases, J lost 9 bases, and 12 bases lay in between. Germline V gives CDR1 SNHLY, CDR2 FYNNEI. CDR3 length: 12 amino acids. Employing constant-segment primers, 5'RACE generated TCR alpha and TCR beta cDNA libraries bearing sample barcodes and UMIs. TCRdb ran MiXCR on the 5' RACE reads and lists one entry per CDR3 protein. This table holds hundreds of thousands of distinct CDR3 sequences, about a fifth found once. The chain carries TRBV2 and TRBJ2-1; TRBD2 might be the D (6 bases). Specimen: PBMCs or a T cell subset sorted from them (not recorded which). This clonotype was obtained from an adult woman who had mild COVID-19 (a few samples of this study predate the infection). Cell type and time point are not known. DNA of the CDR3: TGTGCCAGCAGGGGACTGGGTCTTGAGCAGTTCTTC. Amino acid sequence: CASRGLGLEQFF.